This note documents a single T cell receptor beta chain sequence. Its cognate antigen is unknown. The sample originates from a study of T cell responses to AZD1222 COVID-19 vaccine. Study-level background: Researchers grouped second doses given at about 4 or about 12 weeks into one pool.

Study findings and constraints: No day 14 peak samples; only post-peak repertoires were characterized. Females outnumbered males among donors, who were mostly white British; clonal diversity was possibly underestimated. Mapped onto spike, vaccine-associated CD4 TCRs spanned it and were dominant at 160-218 and 743-854.

Germline V CDR1 and CDR2: SNHLY, FYNNEI. Deletions cut 2 bases from V and 1 base from J, with 2 bases between. CDR3 length: 12 residues. The repertoire was sequenced with immunoSEQ multiplex PCR; TCRdb's copy has only in-frame clones and lacks some. The sample lists about 130,000 clones, about 90% seen once, with about 3.8% in the top ten. The gene calls are TRBV2 and TRBJ1-2, with D uncertain. The receptor was derived from an adult in good health. The starting material was peripheral blood, obtained on day 0 of AZD1222 vaccination. DNA of the CDR3: TGTGCCAGCAGTGAAATTAACTATGGCTACACCTTC. Translating gives CASSEINYGYTF.